This T cell receptor (beta chain) derives from a study of OX40 agonist ivuxolimab in advanced cancers. Sequenced by immunoSEQ multiplex PCR; TCRdb stores in-frame clones only, minus some. The table has tens of thousands of clones, 85% to 90% seen once; the top ten hold roughly 28%. Germline V gives CDR1 SGHVS, CDR2 FQNEAQ. V was clipped by 5 bases and J by 0 bases; unmatched bases: 2. The CDR3 is 15 amino acids. The sample in question was CD4+ or CD8+ T cells sorted from blood, obtained in a trial of the OX40 agonist ivuxolimab. The rearrangement joins TRBV7-8 to TRBJ2-1, with TRBD2 matching over 9 bases. The TCR sequence derives from an adult with an advanced solid tumor such as melanoma, head and neck, liver or kidney cancer. This chain's CDR3 is CASSDSGSSYNEQFF. Here the CDR3 DNA reads TGTGCCAGCAGCGATAGCGGGAGCTCCTACAATGAGCAGTTCTTC.